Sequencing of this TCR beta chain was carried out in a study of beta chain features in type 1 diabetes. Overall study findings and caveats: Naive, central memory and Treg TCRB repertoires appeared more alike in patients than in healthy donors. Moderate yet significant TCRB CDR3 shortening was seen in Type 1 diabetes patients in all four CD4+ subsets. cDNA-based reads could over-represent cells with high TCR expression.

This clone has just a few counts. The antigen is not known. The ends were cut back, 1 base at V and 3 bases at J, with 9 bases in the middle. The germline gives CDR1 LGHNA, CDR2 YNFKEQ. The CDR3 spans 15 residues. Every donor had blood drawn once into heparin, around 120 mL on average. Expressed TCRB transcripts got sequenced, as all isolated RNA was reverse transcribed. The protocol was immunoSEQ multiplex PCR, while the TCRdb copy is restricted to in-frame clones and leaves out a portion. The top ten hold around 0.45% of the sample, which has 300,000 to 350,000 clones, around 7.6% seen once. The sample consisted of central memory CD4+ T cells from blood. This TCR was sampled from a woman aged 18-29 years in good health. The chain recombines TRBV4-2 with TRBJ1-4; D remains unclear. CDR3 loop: CASSQGGWANEKLFF. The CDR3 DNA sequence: TGTGCCAGCAGCCAAGGAGGGTGGGCTAATGAAAAACTGTTTTTT.